The 26 T cell receptor beta chains below were found in one sample sequenced in a study of CD8+CD57+ T cells in acquired aplastic anemia (dated by TCRdb to between 2017 and 2018). The instrument was an Illumina HiSeq 2000. TCR beta VDJ combination and CDR3 sequence profiling used genomic DNA as the template. Using fastp at Q25 and MiXCR, TCRdb reprocessed the public reads and kept productive beta chains. Each CDR3 protein gets just one entry, which takes the most common genes and DNA from the rows behind it. Within this sample are 300,000 or so distinct CDR3 sequences, with around three fifths of them counted one time only. In total, the top ten clones hold 8% of the sample. The specimen sequenced was sorted CD4+, CD8+, or CD8+CD57+ T cells (not recorded which) from PBMCs. The receptors were sampled from a human donor with severe aplastic anemia or a healthy control (not recorded which).

A word on this clonotype: This may arise from a read error, as a much more abundant clone is one base away. V usage is TRBV3-1 and J usage is TRBJ2-3, with 8 nucleotides matching TRBD2. Germline V gives CDR1 LGHDT, CDR2 YNNKEL (reference sequence). The CDR3 is 12 residues long. V was clipped by 1 base and J by 13 bases; unmatched bases: 4. The CDR3 DNA follows: TGTGCCAGCAGCCAAGGGTTGACTAGCGAGTATTTT. Protein product: CASSQGLTSEYF.

The rearrangement uses TRBV25-1 and TRBJ1-6; D is unclear. Trimming took off 6 bases at V and 7 bases at J, with 19 bases between the two ends. In germline, CDR1 is MGHDK, CDR2 SYGVNS. The CDR3 spans 16 residues. The CDR3 is CASRGRTQPPNSPLHF. DNA for the CDR3: TGTGCCAGCAGAGGACGGACCCAGCCCCCGAATTCACCCCTCCACTTT. Looking up the rest from reference TRBV25-1 and TRBJ1-6 gives the full variable domain: EADIYQTPRYLVIGTGKKITLECSQTMGHDKMYWYQQDPGMELHLIHYSYGVNSTEKGDLSSESTVSRIRTEHFPLTLESARPSHTSQYLCASRGRTQPPNSPLHFGNGTRLTVT.

V gene TRBV2 combines with J gene TRBJ1-2, with D unresolved. The CDR3 has 11 amino acids. The V gene lost 6 bases and the J gene lost 4 bases, with 6 bases spanning the gap. Per the germline V gene, CDR1 is SNHLY and CDR2 is FYNNEI. The CDR3 DNA is TGTGCCAGCAGGCTCGCCTATGGCTACACCTTC. Protein product: CASRLAYGYTF.

This clonotype was counted a few times. The V call is TRBV30, the J call TRBJ2-7; 7 nucleotides agree with TRBD1. The CDR3 has 15 amino acids. Germline trimming cut 4 bases from V and 0 bases from J; bases unmatched to any gene: 9. CDR1 and CDR2 (germline): GTSNPN, SVGIG (reference sequence). CDR3 loop: CAWKGAALISYEQYF. The CDR3 DNA sequence: TGTGCCTGGAAGGGGGCAGCTTTAATCTCCTACGAGCAGTACTTC.

This chain uses TRBV7-2 with TRBJ2-5; D remains ambiguous. The germline CDR1 and CDR2 sequences are SGHTA and FQGNSA. The ends were cut back, 5 bases at V and 0 bases at J, with 10 bases in the middle. The CDR3 covers 14 residues. DNA for the CDR3: TGTGCCAGCAGCCCCCGACTGAACCAAGAGACCCAGTACTTC. Translated: CASSPRLNQETQYF.

At least ten counts were recorded for this clonotype. The chain has TRBV5-1 and TRBJ2-7; 10 nucleotides agree with TRBD1. The CDR3 consists of 14 residues. Germline V gene lookup returns CDR1 SGHRS and CDR2 YFSETQ. V lost 4 bases, J lost 6 bases, and 7 bases stayed unmatched. The CDR3 loop reads CASSRPGQGSEQYF. The CDR3 region has the DNA TGCGCCAGCAGCCGGCCGGGACAGGGGAGCGAGCAGTACTTC.

The rearrangement uses TRBV6-4 and TRBJ1-1, with no clear D. V lost 8 bases and J 7 bases, leaving 11 bases between the germline ends. Germline V gene lookup returns CDR1 MRHNA and CDR2 SNTAGT. The CDR3 has 11 amino acids. Written as DNA, the CDR3 is TGTGCCAGCCGGGGTCCGGGTGAAGCTTTCTTT. Translating it yields CASRGPGEAFF.

Note on this clonotype: Given the absence of the conserved phenylalanine or tryptophan at the CDR3 end, a read error is likely. The limits of the CDR3 on the DNA are not certain, so only TCRdb's listed CDR3 is given. The chain carries TRBV7-9 and TRBJ1-2. The germline V gene has CDR1 SEHNR and CDR2 FQNEAQ (reference sequence). The CDR3 numbers 13 amino acids, ends counted. The chain's CDR3 is CASSSDGLYGHTS.

About this clonotype: The germline gene is not matched at one end of the junction; a read error may be the cause. The V call is TRBV2, the J call TRBJ2-2; TRBD2 is a possible D gene (7 bases). This CDR3 spans 14 amino acids. Germline CDR1 SNHLY, CDR2 FYNNEI. The CDR3 is CASSEQAGAGELFF. Written as DNA, the CDR3 is TGTGCCAGCAGTGAACAGGCGGGGGCCGGGGAGCTGTTCTTT.

This clonotype has ten or more counts. This chain uses TRBV24-1 with TRBJ2-1; 12 bases map to TRBD1. Germline values: CDR1 KGHDR, CDR2 SFDVKD. The CDR3 spans 15 residues. V was pared by 4 bases and J by 6 bases, with 3 bases of the junction left unmatched. Here the CDR3 DNA reads TGTGCCACCAGTGACCCGGGACAGGGGGCCAATGAGCAGTTCTTC. It specifies CATSDPGQGANEQFF.

The sample holds one count of this clonotype. CDR3 sequence: CASSKRGTGPSGNTEAFF. The DNA of the CDR3 is TGTGCCAGCAGCAAAAGAGGGACAGGGCCCTCTGGAAACACTGAAGCTTTCTTT. The genes are TRBV7-9 and TRBJ1-1; the match to TRBD1 covers 9 bases. Germline V gene lookup returns CDR1 SEHNR and CDR2 FQNEAQ (reference sequence). The CDR3 runs 18 residues. Trimming cost V 5 bases and J 2 bases; bases outside gene matches: 15.

The chain employs TRBV7-3 and TRBJ2-5, with TRBD2 identical over 9 bases. J lost 5 bases, V lost 1 base, and 11 bases had no gene match. CDR3 size: 17 residues. Germline CDR1 and CDR2: SGHTA and FQGTGA. The chain's CDR3 is CASSLIAGGPPGETQYF. DNA for the CDR3: TGTGCCAGCAGCTTAATTGCGGGGGGGCCACCCGGGGAGACCCAGTACTTC. The variable domain in full, with the rest retrieved from reference TRBV7-3 and TRBJ2-5, is GAGVSQTPSNKVTEKGKYVELRCDPISGHTALYWYRQSLGQGPEFLIYFQGTGAADDSGLPNDRFFAVRPEGSVSTLKIQRTERGDSAVYLCASSLIAGGPPGETQYFGPGTRLLVL.

The chain employs TRBV11-2 and TRBJ1-1; tentative D call: TRBD1 (6 bases). With 6 bases removed from V and 5 bases from J, the gap between germline ends came to 19 bases. The CDR3 totals 15 residues. CDR1 SGHAT and CDR2 FQNNGV come from the germline V gene. This CDR3 reads CASRISLIRGTEAFF. The CDR3 DNA follows: TGTGCCAGCAGAATAAGCTTAATTAGGGGGACTGAAGCTTTCTTT. Full variable domain (outside the CDR3, taken from reference TRBV11-2 and TRBJ1-1): EAGVAQSPRYKIIEKRQSVAFWCNPISGHATLYWYQQILGQGPKLLIQFQNNGVVDDSQLPKDRFSAERLKGVDSTLKIQPAKLEDSAVYLCASRISLIRGTEAFFGQGTRLTVV.

This clonotype was picked up many times. The CDR3 DNA sequence: TGTGCCACCAGCAGAGATATATGGACGGTACCCAATCAGCCCCAGCATTTT. Protein product: CATSRDIWTVPNQPQHF. The chain combines TRBV15 with TRBJ1-5; D is undetermined. Germline CDR1 and CDR2: LNHNV and YYDKDF (reference sequence). The CDR3 covers 17 residues. The ends were cut back, 0 bases at V and 3 bases at J, with 15 bases in the middle. The complete variable domain, with remaining parts taken from reference TRBV15 and TRBJ1-5, reads DAMVIQNPRYQVTQFGKPVTLSCSQTLNHNVMYWYQQKSSQAPKLLFHYYDKDFNNEADTPDNFQSRRPNTSFCFLDIRSPGLGDTAMYLCATSRDIWTVPNQPQHFGDGTRLSIL.

Ten or more counts support this clonotype. The chain uses TRBV20-1 and TRBJ1-2, with D perhaps matching TRBD1 (5 bases). CDR1 and CDR2 from the germline V gene are DFQATT and SNEGSKA (reference sequence). This CDR3 has 14 amino acids. The V end was cut by 1 base, the J end by 6 bases, with 15 bases between. The CDR3 DNA reads TGCAGTGCTAGAGTGGCAGGGAGGTTTGATGGCTACACCTTC. Its translation is CSARVAGRFDGYTF.

This clonotype was detected a few times. This may be a read error: a much more frequent sequence differs by one nucleotide. This rearrangement joins TRBV7-9 to TRBJ2-7, with 7 nucleotides matching TRBD2. Germline assignment: CDR1 SEHNR and CDR2 FQNEAQ (reference sequence). V lost 8 bases and J lost 2; bases outside the gene matches: 3. The CDR3 extends over 12 amino acids. The CDR3 bases are TGTGCCAGCGGGGGGGGTACCTACGAGCAGTACTTC. This translates into CASGGGTYEQYF. Full variable domain (outside the CDR3, taken from reference TRBV7-9 and TRBJ2-7): DTGVSQNPRHKITKRGQNVTFRCDPISEHNRLYWYRQTLGQGPEFLTYFQNEAQLEKSRLLSDRFSAERPKGSFSTLEIQRTEQGDSAMYLCASGGGTYEQYFGPGTRLTVT.

This chain connects TRBV20-1 to TRBJ1-4; maybe TRBD1 (6 bases). The CDR3 has 17 residues. V lost 3 bases to trimming and J lost 1 base, with 18 bases between them. Germline-derived CDR1 and CDR2 are DFQATT and SNEGSKA (reference sequence). CDR3 amino acids: CSARLVVRGETNEKLFF. The CDR3 nucleotides are TGCAGTGCTAGGTTGGTGGTCAGGGGCGAAACTAATGAAAAACTGTTTTTT.

This chain connects TRBV2 to TRBJ2-5, with D perhaps TRBD1 (6 bases). This CDR3 is 15 amino acids long. Trimming took 4 bases from V and 5 from J, leaving 17 bases between them. Germline loops: CDR1 SNHLY, CDR2 FYNNEI. The CDR3 coding sequence is TGTGCCAGCAGTGCGGCGTCGAGGGGGAGTGAGACCCAGTACTTC. Translating gives CASSAASRGSETQYF.

The CDR3 nucleotides are TGTGCCAGCACACAGGGTGCGTTTGAAGCTTTCTTT. It codes for CASTQGAFEAFF. V usage is TRBV7-8 and J usage is TRBJ1-1; possible D gene TRBD1, 6 bases. V shed 7 bases and J shed 7 bases, with 13 bases lying between them. The CDR3 is made up of 12 amino acids. The germline V gene encodes CDR1 SGHVS and CDR2 FQNEAQ. The entire variable domain, with the rest obtained from reference TRBV7-8 and TRBJ1-1, is as follows: GAGVSQSPRYKVAKRGQDVALRCDPISGHVSLFWYQQALGQGPEFLTYFQNEAQLDKSGLPSDRFFAERPEGSVSTLKIQRTQQEDSAVYLCASTQGAFEAFFGQGTRLTVV.

This clonotype was seen repeatedly, ten times or more. The genes are TRBV2 and TRBJ2-7; 9 bases match TRBD1. The trim removed 5 bases at V and 6 bases at J, leaving 14 bases unmatched. Germline V CDR1 and CDR2: SNHLY, FYNNEI. The length of the CDR3 is 16 residues. Here the CDR3 DNA reads TGTGCCAGCAGTTACCCATCACCCGGGACAGGGTTCGAGCAGTACTTC. Translation gives CASSYPSPGTGFEQYF.

There are many counts of this clonotype. V usage is TRBV24-1 and J usage is TRBJ1-5; TRBD1 agrees at 7 bases. The CDR3 contains 16 residues. The ends lost 4 bases at V and 6 bases at J; junction bases unmatched: 11. In germline, CDR1 is KGHDR, CDR2 SFDVKD. The CDR3 DNA reads as TGTGCCACCAGTGACCCCCGGACAGGCGGGACTCAGCCCCAGCATTTT. Its protein is CATSDPRTGGTQPQHF.

J is TRBJ2-7 and V is TRBV20-1; weak D call: TRBD1 (6 bases). This CDR3 spans 13 amino acids. Germline CDR1 and CDR2: DFQATT and SNEGSKA (reference sequence). V was shortened by 5 bases and J by 1 base, with 12 bases between the two germline ends. In nucleotides, the CDR3 is TGCAGTGCTCGTGGACAGAGGTCCTACGAGCAGTACTTC. Its translation: CSARGQRSYEQYF.

There are a few counts of this clonotype. The chain recombines TRBV5-1 with TRBJ2-1, with 10 nucleotides matching TRBD1. The CDR3 covers 18 residues. Germline CDR1 reads SGHRS; CDR2 reads YFSETQ. The V and J ends lost 0 bases and 6 bases, in that order; junction bases with no gene match: 12. In nucleotides, the CDR3 is TGCGCCAGCAGCTTGGGGCAACTTGCTAGGACAGGGGGCAATGAGCAGTTCTTC. Translated, it gives CASSLGQLARTGGNEQFF.

V is TRBV10-3 and J is TRBJ1-1; D unclear. This CDR3 contains 12 residues. Germline loops: CDR1 ENHRY, CDR2 SYGVKD. Deletions cut 11 bases from V and 11 bases from J, with 21 bases between. Here the CDR3 DNA reads TGTGCCCTAGAGGCCCCCACGGAAGGGGCTTTCTTT. Protein: CALEAPTEGAFF.

This clonotype was counted ten times or more. V usage is TRBV20-1 and J usage is TRBJ2-2; 7 bases map to TRBD2. The CDR3 totals 13 residues. Germline V gives CDR1 DFQATT, CDR2 SNEGSKA (reference sequence). V was pared by 5 bases and J by 4 bases, with 4 bases of the junction left unmatched. CDR3 nucleotide sequence: TGCAGTGCTCGGACTAGGGGCACCGGGGAGCTGTTTTTT. As protein: CSARTRGTGELFF.

This chain connects TRBV6-1 to TRBJ1-4; D not resolved. V lost 7 bases and J 5 bases, leaving 14 bases between the germline ends. CDR1 is MNHNS, CDR2 SASEGT, per germline. The CDR3 loop spans 14 amino acids. Here the CDR3 reads CASNRAQPNEKLFF. The DNA of the CDR3 is TGTGCCAGCAATCGCGCACAACCGAATGAAAAACTGTTTTTT.